This T cell receptor beta chain was sequenced for a study of vaccination and CD4 T cells after COVID-19. Study summary: Either the Pfizer-BioNTech BNT162b2 or Moderna mRNA-1273 vaccine was given as two doses. With a range of 35 to 161, the median interval from diagnosis to drawing post-COVID samples was roughly 110 days. Stimuli were overlapping spike peptide pools of SARS-CoV-2 and three common cold coronaviruses (HCoV-NL63, HCoV-OC43, HCoV-229E).

Cultured CD4+ T cell DNA was sequenced using the Oncomine TCR Beta short-read assay. TCRdb redid the calling of the PCR reads with MiXCR, one entry per CDR3 protein. The sample has roughly 8,000 distinct CDR3 sequences; under 55% are singletons. Treatment here: approximately nine-day PBMC culture with coronavirus spike peptide pools or control peptides (ViraFEST assay). The unexposed donor gave CD4+ T cells before the COVID-19 pandemic (2011-2018). Study-level findings and limits: Among convalescent patients, a median about 84% of reactive clones emerged only after vaccination.

The length of the CDR3 is 11 residues. From germline, CDR1 is SGHDT and CDR2 YYEEEE. The V end lost 0 bases, the J end lost 7 bases, and 4 bases lay between the germline ends. This clonotype has only a few counts. Its antigen remains unknown. The specimen was CD4+ T cells from blood, cultured in vitro. The genes are TRBV5-6 and TRBJ1-2, with D hard to call. This clonotype was sampled from a human donor in good health. The CDR3 reads CASSLAGGYTF. In DNA, the CDR3 is TGTGCCAGCAGCTTGGCCGGTGGCTACACCTTC. Looking up the rest from reference TRBV5-6 and TRBJ1-2 gives the full variable domain: DAGVTQSPTHLIKTRGQQVTLRCSPKSGHDTVSWYQQALGQGPQFIFQYYEEEERQRGNFPDRFSGHQFPNYSSELNVNALLLGDSALYLCASSLAGGYTFGSGTRLTVV.